This is a list of T cell receptor beta chains from one sample in a study of OX40 agonist ivuxolimab in advanced cancers. This table comes from immunoSEQ multiplex PCR, and its TCRdb copy is limited to in-frame clones, with some not included. The data show 70,000 to 75,000 clones, with around four fifths seen just once and around 6.4% held by the top ten. The input for sequencing was CD4+ or CD8+ T cells sorted from blood, taken in a trial of the OX40 agonist ivuxolimab. The receptors were sampled from an adult with an advanced solid tumor such as melanoma, head and neck, liver or kidney cancer. Both conserved end residues are part of each CDR3. D genes are given only for firm matches. Clone sizes are given selectively: once, few, many, or a class where the clone is expanded.

TRBJ1-6 - TRBV28 - CASSLRRKIEPLHF TGTGCCAGCAGTTTAAGACGGAAAATTGAACCCCTCCACTTT
TRBJ1-2 - TRBV15 few CATSPKPSSYGYTF TGTGCCACCAGCCCCAAGCCTTCATCCTATGGCTACACCTTC
TRBJ1-3 TRBD1 TRBV5-1 - CASSPDRVGNTIYF TGCGCCAGCAGCCCGGACAGGGTTGGCAACACCATATATTTT
TRBJ1-2 - TRBV19 once CASSPIQGSSYGYTF TGTGCCAGTAGTCCCATACAGGGATCGTCCTATGGCTACACCTTC
TRBJ2-3 TRBD2 TRBV7-9 - CASSFPVGGTSSSTDTQYF TGTGCCAGCAGCTTCCCCGTGGGGGGGACTTCCTCTAGCACAGATACGCAGTATTTT
TRBJ2-1 - TRBV4-1 - CASSQNTGTFRFF TGCGCCAGCAGCCAAAACACGGGGACTTTTCGGTTCTTC
TRBJ1-4 - TRBV7-2 - CASSQLVGATNEKLFF TGTGCCAGCAGCCAACTCGTAGGGGCAACTAATGAAAAACTGTTTTTT
TRBJ1-2 - TRBV5-4 - CASSLEAGYGYTF TGTGCCAGCAGCTTGGAAGCTGGGTATGGCTACACCTTC
TRBJ1-2 - TRBV6-6 once CASSQQLTIYGYTF TGTGCCAGCAGTCAACAACTAACCATCTATGGCTACACCTTC
TRBJ1-6 - TRBV28 once CASRAGTNSPLHF TGTGCCAGCAGGGCAGGAACAAATTCACCCCTCCACTTT
TRBJ1-3 - TRBV28 - CASSPTTGGLVYTIYF TGTGCCAGCAGTCCAACTACTGGGGGGCTCGTATACACCATATATTTT
TRBJ2-6 - TRBV4-2 - CASSQDVRGAGANVLTF TGTGCCAGCAGCCAAGATGTCAGGGGAGCTGGGGCCAACGTCCTGACTTTC
TRBJ2-7 TRBD2 TRBV5-1 - CASSFPGGARGLAARGALEQYF TGCGCCAGCAGCTTCCCCGGGGGGGCCCGGGGACTAGCGGCTCGAGGGGCCCTCGAGCAGTACTTC
TRBJ1-2 - TRBV2 - CASSERGEGTVYGYTF TGTGCCAGCAGTGAACGGGGGGAAGGGACGGTCTATGGCTACACCTTC
TRBJ1-4 - TRBV25-1 - CASRETGETNEKLFF TGTGCCAGCAGGGAGACAGGCGAAACTAATGAAAAACTGTTTTTT
TRBJ1-5 TRBD1 TRBV28 - CASSLGGGGFQHF TGTGCCAGCAGTTTAGGAGGGGGCGGATTCCAGCATTTT
TRBJ2-3 - TRBV29-1 - CSVERGIGAAQYF TGCAGCGTTGAAAGGGGTATTGGGGCGGCGCAGTATTTT
TRBJ1-1 - TRBV19 - CASSWTVTLNTEAFF TGTGCCAGTAGTTGGACAGTCACTTTGAACACTGAAGCTTTCTTT
TRBJ1-4 TRBD1 TRBV28 - CASSTDRGALDEKLFF TGTGCCAGCAGTACGGACAGGGGCGCGCTGGATGAAAAACTGTTTTTT
TRBJ2-1 TRBD2 TRBV10-3 - CAISEAGEQFF TGTGCCATCTCCGAAGCGGGGGAGCAGTTCTTC